Each of the 20 T cell receptor beta chains below was sequenced from the same sample in a study of molecular identifiers for immune sequencing clone quantification. TCRdb analysed the PCR reads with MiXCR anew, one entry per CDR3 protein. The sample yields around 480,000 distinct CDR3 sequences, around a fifth seen once. Sequencing was done on a sample of naive CD8+ T cells from blood, with Jurkat cell RNA spiked in. Specified subset: FACS-sorted CD8+CD4-CCR7+CD45RA+ naive T cells. These TCRs come from a human donor in good health. Some libraries in this study had Jurkat cell RNA spiked in.

This chain's CDR3 is CAIAGVTGELFF. In DNA, the CDR3 is TGTGCCATAGCCGGGGTAACCGGGGAGCTGTTTTTT. This sequence joins TRBV19 and TRBJ2-2; possibly TRBD2 for D (5 bases). Germline V gene data show CDR1 as LNHDA and CDR2 as SQIVND (reference sequence). V lost 10 bases and J lost 5, with 11 bases in between. This CDR3 is 12 amino acids long.

As for this clonotype: The junction differs from germline at one of its ends, possibly a read error. The chain links TRBV2 to TRBJ2-3; 11 bases line up with TRBD2. The CDR3 runs 15 residues. Germline values: CDR1 SNHLY, CDR2 FYNNEI. Here the CDR3 DNA reads TGTGCCAGCAGAGCTAGCGGGAGGAGGTCAGATACGAAGTATTTT. The encoded protein is CASRASGRRSDTKYF.

The chain employs TRBV6-5 and TRBJ2-5; D is unclear. Germline CDR1 MNHEY, CDR2 SVGAGI. Deletions cut 6 bases from V and 1 base from J, with 24 bases between. CDR3 length: 18 residues. The chain's CDR3 is CASSPEPRDWRLQETQYF. The CDR3 coding sequence is TGTGCCAGCAGCCCGGAACCGAGAGACTGGCGACTCCAAGAGACCCAGTACTTC.

The chain recombines TRBV27 with TRBJ2-3; possibly TRBD2 for D (5 bases). Trimming removed 6 bases at V and 6 bases at J, with 19 bases between. This CDR3 is built from 15 residues. Germline V gene lookup returns CDR1 MNHEY and CDR2 SMNVEV (reference sequence). CDR3 coding DNA: TGTGCCAGCAGGCCCCAACTAGAAGTCTATGATACGCAGTATTTT. It yields the protein CASRPQLEVYDTQYF.

Points on this clonotype: A much more abundant neighbour one base away suggests this may be a read error. Here the CDR3 omits its conserved ending phenylalanine or tryptophan, so a read error is the likely source. The V gene is TRBV20-1, the J gene TRBJ2-3; a possible D gene is TRBD2 (5 bases). The CDR3 loop spans 14 amino acids. Germline V lookup: CDR1 DFQATT, CDR2 SNEGSKA (reference sequence). With 1 base removed from V and 2 bases from J, the gap between germline ends came to 10 bases. The CDR3 spells CSARVLANTDTQYL. The CDR3 nucleotides are TGCAGTGCTAGAGTTCTAGCTAACACAGATACGCAGTATCTT.

This clonotype occurred a few times. The chain is built from TRBV19 and TRBJ2-2; TRBD1 is a possible D gene (5 bases). CDR1 and CDR2 (germline): LNHDA, SQIVND (reference sequence). Trimming stripped 4 bases from V and 0 bases from J, with 12 bases between. The CDR3 is made up of 16 amino acids. The chain's CDR3 is CASSTGLGPNTGELFF. The CDR3 DNA is TGTGCCAGTAGTACAGGCCTGGGGCCGAACACCGGGGAGCTGTTTTTT.

There are a few counts of this clonotype. The chain recombines TRBV20-1 with TRBJ2-2, with D perhaps matching TRBD2 (5 bases). The germline V gene has CDR1 DFQATT and CDR2 SNEGSKA (reference sequence). The CDR3 totals 14 residues. V lost 5 bases, J lost 4 bases, and 14 bases lay in between. In DNA form, the CDR3 reads TGCAGTGCTCCGTCCGGGGATAGCACCGGGGAGCTGTTTTTT. The encoded protein is CSAPSGDSTGELFF.

This clonotype was detected many times. This sequence joins TRBV7-2 and TRBJ2-7; no definite D call. CDR3 length equals 11 residues. Trimming removed 6 bases at V and 7 bases at J, with 10 bases between. Germline V gene data show CDR1 as SGHTA and CDR2 as FQGNSA. The CDR3 loop reads CASSSFPEQYF. The CDR3 region has the DNA TGTGCCAGCAGTTCTTTCCCGGAGCAGTACTTC.

In this sample, this clonotype turned up many times. The chain recombines TRBV15 with TRBJ2-7; D may be TRBD1 (5 bases). The V gene's germline CDR1 is LNHNV and CDR2 YYDKDF (reference sequence). CDR3 length: 12 amino acids. V was trimmed by 0 bases and J by 5 bases, leaving 5 bases between them. CDR3 sequence: CATSRDRDEQYF. CDR3 bases: TGTGCCACCAGCAGAGACAGGGACGAGCAGTACTTC.

The gene calls are TRBV4-3 and TRBJ1-1; a possible D gene is TRBD1 (6 bases). V lost 3 bases and J 7 bases, leaving 12 bases between the germline ends. There are 13 residues in the CDR3. In germline, CDR1 is LGHNA, CDR2 YSLEER. CDR3 nucleotides: TGCGCCAGCAGCCATCTAATGACAGGTGAAGCTTTCTTT. This codes for CASSHLMTGEAFF.

As for this clonotype: A read error may explain this, as a much larger clone is one base away. CDR3 residues: CASSQHGTGNCGYTF. CDR3 DNA sequence: TGTGCCAGCAGTCAACACGGGACAGGGAACTGTGGCTACACCTTC. V and J are TRBV12-3 or TRBV12-4 and TRBJ1-2, with 9 bases that match TRBD1. CDR3 length: 15 amino acids.

The chain links TRBV21-1 to TRBJ2-3; TRBD2, the table's D call, was not compared with the DNA. TRBV21-1 is a pseudogene. This CDR3 comprises 18 residues. CDR3 sequence: CASSEGGGLGGATDTQYF. CDR3 DNA: TGTGCCAGCAGCGAAGGCGGAGGTTTAGGCGGAGCCACAGATACGCAGTATTTT.

A remark on this clonotype: This may come from a read error, since a much larger clone is one base off. V usage is TRBV28 and J usage is TRBJ1-5, with unresolved D. Germline values: CDR1 MDHEN, CDR2 SYDVKM. This CDR3 is built from 17 residues. The CDR3 here is CASSLGSWPAGNRPQHF. CDR3 DNA sequence: TGTGCCAGCAGTTTGGGCTCATGGCCAGCCGGCAATCGGCCCCAGCATTTT.

There are many counts of this clonotype. This chain uses TRBV19 with TRBJ2-1, with D unresolved. The V end lost 3 bases, the J end lost 0 bases, and 9 bases lay between the germline ends. The CDR3 is 15 amino acids. Germline-derived CDR1 and CDR2 are LNHDA and SQIVND (reference sequence). The CDR3 protein is CASSIGLSSYNEQFF. DNA for the CDR3: TGTGCCAGTAGTATCGGCCTGAGCTCCTACAATGAGCAGTTCTTC. The full variable domain, completed using reference TRBV19 and TRBJ2-1, is DGGITQSPKYLFRKEGQNVTLSCEQNLNHDAMYWYRQDPGQGLRLIYYSQIVNDFQKGDIAEGYSVSREKKESFPLTVTSAQKNPTAFYLCASSIGLSSYNEQFFGPGTRLTVL.

This clonotype was counted at least ten times. The gene calls are TRBV6-2 or TRBV6-3 and TRBJ1-5; D unresolved. CDR1 MNHEY and CDR2 SVGEGT come from the germline V gene. The CDR3 has 13 amino acids. V shed 6 bases and J shed 7 bases, with 13 bases lying between them. DNA for the CDR3: TGTGCCAGCAGCCTCGCAGCAGGCCAGCCCCAGCATTTT. It encodes CASSLAAGQPQHF.

This clonotype came up a few times. The genes are TRBV5-8 and TRBJ2-7; D is perhaps TRBD1 (5 bases). Germline CDR1 is SGHTS and CDR2 is YDEGEE. Between the trimmed V and J ends, which lost 6 bases and 3 bases, there was a span of 16 bases. The CDR3 covers 14 residues. In DNA, the CDR3 is TGTGCCAGCACCTACCTGACAGAGAACTACGAGCAGTACTTC. It yields the protein CASTYLTENYEQYF.

This clonotype was observed many times. The V and J genes are TRBV30 and TRBJ2-1, with D possibly being TRBD2 (6 bases). CDR1 GTSNPN and CDR2 SVGIG come from the germline V gene (reference sequence). CDR3 size: 15 residues. V dropped 2 bases and J dropped 10 bases, with 21 bases sitting between them. The CDR3 nucleotides read TGTGCCTGGAGTCCCTGGGCGGGGCGCTACACGGAGCAGTTCTTC. Translation: CAWSPWAGRYTEQFF.

In the case of this clonotype: A much larger clone lies a single base off, so this may be a read error. No conserved phenylalanine or tryptophan ends this CDR3, so it is likely a read error. The chain couples TRBV24-1 to TRBJ2-1; 7 positions match TRBD2. CDR1 and CDR2 (germline): KGHDR, SFDVKD. CDR3 length equals 20 residues. Trimming cost V 2 bases and J 0 bases; bases outside gene matches: 15. DNA of the CDR3: TGTGCCACCAGTGATTGGGACTATGGCGGGGAGGGGAACTCCTACAATGAGCAGTTCTCC. Encoded protein: CATSDWDYGGEGNSYNEQFS.

The chain has TRBV20-1 and TRBJ2-7, with 11 bases that match TRBD2. Germline trimming cut 3 bases from V and 3 bases from J; bases unmatched to any gene: 7. CDR1 is DFQATT and CDR2 is SNEGSKA in the germline V gene (reference sequence). The CDR3 is 15 residues long. CDR3 region: CSASETSGTYYEQYF. CDR3 coding DNA: TGCAGTGCTAGCGAGACTAGCGGGACTTACTACGAGCAGTACTTC.

This clonotype was observed at least ten times. The chain recombines TRBV6-1 with TRBJ2-5, with 7 bases that match TRBD2. CDR1 is MNHNS, CDR2 SASEGT, per germline. The trim removed 3 bases at V and 5 bases at J, leaving 12 bases unmatched. The CDR3 totals 16 residues. The CDR3 sequence is CASSDAWAGVSETQYF. The CDR3 DNA sequence: TGTGCCAGCAGTGACGCTTGGGCGGGAGTCTCCGAGACCCAGTACTTC.